These 19 T cell receptor beta chains share one sample of origin, sequenced in a study of cytomegalovirus exposure and HLA in healthy donors. 60 Vbeta and 13 Jbeta primers were used in PCR. The protocol was immunoSEQ multiplex PCR, while the TCRdb copy is restricted to in-frame clones and leaves out a portion. The sample gives about 140,000 clones, 75% to 80% of which show up once; around 1.5% is in the top ten. Material: PBMCs. These receptors came from a female donor in good health and CMV-seronegative.

J is TRBJ1-5 and V is TRBV28, with TRBD1 matching over 7 bases. J gave up 4 bases and V 5 bases, and 11 bases lay outside the gene matches. The CDR3 has 16 amino acids. The germline V gene encodes CDR1 MDHEN and CDR2 SYDVKM. The CDR3 DNA reads TGTGCCAGCAGTGCCCCCGGACAGGTCTTTAATCAGCCCCAGCATTTT. Encoded protein: CASSAPGQVFNQPQHF.

On this clone: The junction differs from germline at one of its ends, possibly a read error. This chain links TRBV7-9 with TRBJ1-2, with no clear D. The CDR3 has 13 amino acids. Germline V gene sequence: CDR1 SEHNR, CDR2 FQNEAQ (reference sequence). The DNA of the CDR3 is TGTGCCGTTCTCCAAGTAGCGAACTATGGCTACCCCTTC. Protein product: CAVLQVANYGYPF.

The CDR3 sequence is CASGSAGQYEQYF. For the CDR3, the DNA is TGTGCTAGTGGTTCAGCGGGCCAGTACGAGCAGTACTTC. V gene TRBV12-5 combines with J gene TRBJ2-7; D might be TRBD2 (6 bases). The CDR3 is 13 residues long. V dropped 4 bases and J dropped 4 bases, with 11 bases sitting between them. Germline CDR1 LGHNT, CDR2 FRNRAP.

This rearrangement joins TRBV10-3 to TRBJ2-7; 7 nucleotides align to TRBD1. Germline values: CDR1 ENHRY, CDR2 SYGVKD. The trim removed 4 bases at V and 4 bases at J, leaving 7 bases unmatched. CDR3 length equals 14 residues. CDR3 DNA: TGTGCCATCAGTGGGACGGGACAGTCTTACGAGCAGTACTTC. Translated, it gives CAISGTGQSYEQYF.

Only a few counts were recorded for this clone. The rearrangement uses TRBV28 and TRBJ2-1, with D unclear. The CDR3 is 14 residues long. Germline-derived CDR1 and CDR2 are MDHEN and SYDVKM. The V gene lost 0 bases and the J gene lost 8 bases, with 11 bases spanning the gap. The CDR3: CASSLWSVADEQFF. CDR3 nucleotides: TGTGCCAGCAGTTTATGGAGCGTGGCGGATGAGCAGTTCTTC.

The chain employs TRBV27 and TRBJ2-5; TRBD2 agrees at 12 bases. The closer fit of TRBJ2-7 to the DNA end suggests the J call may be wrong. CDR1 MNHEY and CDR2 SMNVEV come from the germline V gene (reference sequence). There are 14 residues in the CDR3. The CDR3 coding sequence is TGTGCCAGCAGTCGGACTAGCGGGAAGTACGAGCAGTACTTC. This encodes CASSRTSGKYEQYF.

The chain employs TRBV27 and TRBJ2-7; 8 bases fit TRBD2. The CDR3 has 13 residues. Germline assignment: CDR1 MNHEY and CDR2 SMNVEV (reference sequence). Trimming cost V 7 bases and J 0 bases; bases outside gene matches: 2. The CDR3 nucleotides are TGTGCCAGCACGGGGGGGCTCTCCTACGAGCAGTACTTC. It encodes CASTGGLSYEQYF.

Only a few counts were recorded for this clone. The J gene is TRBJ2-3, the V gene TRBV18, with TRBD1 matching 7 bases. There are 15 residues in the CDR3. The germline V gene has CDR1 KGHSH and CDR2 LQKENI. J gave up 0 bases and V 8 bases, and 8 bases lay outside the gene matches. CDR3 DNA: TGTGCCAGCCACAGACAGGGCACCAGCACAGATACGCAGTATTTT. This gives the protein CASHRQGTSTDTQYF.

The chain recombines TRBV6-1 with TRBJ1-5; TRBD1 matches 8 bases. CDR1 and CDR2 from the germline V gene are MNHNS and SASEGT. V trimming: 2 bases; J trimming: 6 bases; junction bases outside the gene matches: 9. CDR3 size: 16 residues. CDR3 sequence: CASSEYGQGTGQPQHF. CDR3 bases: TGTGCCAGCAGTGAATACGGACAGGGTACCGGTCAGCCCCAGCATTTT.

The chain carries TRBV9 and TRBJ2-3, with TRBD2 identical over 10 bases. V dropped 2 bases and J dropped 2; count of bases not matched to a gene: 8. The CDR3 covers 17 residues. Germline CDR1 SGDLS, CDR2 YYNGEE. The CDR3 nucleotides are TGTGCCAGCAGCGTCACGAGCGGGGGGGATTTCACAGATACGCAGTATTTT. Translated: CASSVTSGGDFTDTQYF.

The chain is built from TRBV19 and TRBJ1-1, with 7 bases that match TRBD1. The germline V gene has CDR1 LNHDA and CDR2 SQIVND (reference sequence). V lost 3 bases, J lost 1 base, and 11 bases stayed unmatched. The CDR3 is made up of 17 amino acids. The CDR3 spells CASSIDPYRGRNTEAFF. The CDR3 nucleotides are TGTGCCAGTAGTATCGACCCTTACAGGGGTCGGAACACTGAAGCTTTCTTT.

The rearrangement links TRBV30 to TRBJ2-7, with 10 bases lining up with TRBD2. The CDR3 contains 16 residues. The trim removed 0 bases at V and 5 bases at J, leaving 10 bases unmatched. CDR1 is GTSNPN and CDR2 is SVGIG in the germline V gene (reference sequence). CDR3 DNA sequence: TGTGCCTGGAGTGTAATCAAGAGCGGGAGGGCCAACGAGCAGTACTTC. Its protein product is CAWSVIKSGRANEQYF.

The gene calls are TRBV28 and TRBJ2-5, with a possible D match to TRBD1 (5 bases). V was pared by 7 bases and J by 4 bases, with 16 bases between. Per germline, CDR1 MDHEN and CDR2 SYDVKM. The CDR3 has 14 residues. In nucleotides, the CDR3 is TGTGCCAGCACCGTAGGGTTTAGGGGAGAGACCCAGTACTTC. Translated: CASTVGFRGETQYF. Complete variable domain (other parts from reference TRBV28 and TRBJ2-5): DVKVTQSSRYLVKRTGEKVFLECVQDMDHENMFWYRQDPGLGLRLIYFSYDVKMKEKGDIPEGYSVSREKKERFSLILESASTNQTSMYLCASTVGFRGETQYFGPGTRLLVL.

The rearrangement uses TRBV6-5 and TRBJ2-1; TRBD1 is a possible D gene (5 bases). With 7 bases removed from V and 5 bases from J, the gap between germline ends came to 9 bases. Germline V gene data show CDR1 as MNHEY and CDR2 as SVGAGI. The CDR3 is made up of 12 amino acids. CDR3 DNA sequence: TGTGCCAGCAACCAGGGAAACAATGAGCAGTTCTTC. Protein sequence: CASNQGNNEQFF.

The chain recombines TRBV15 with TRBJ2-5; D gene uncertain. Trimming pared 0 bases from V and 4 bases from J, leaving 6 bases between. The CDR3 is 13 amino acids. Germline CDR1 is LNHNV and CDR2 is YYDKDF (reference sequence). The CDR3 DNA sequence: TGTGCCACCAGCAGAGATCTCGTAGAGACCCAGTACTTC. It codes for CATSRDLVETQYF.

The chain joins TRBV6-1 to TRBJ1-3; perhaps TRBD1 as D (5 bases). V was clipped by 6 bases and J by 7 bases, with 7 bases between them. The V gene's germline CDR1 is MNHNS and CDR2 SASEGT. This CDR3 comprises 11 residues. DNA for the CDR3: TGTGCCAGCAGGGCAGGGAACACCATATATTTT. Its protein product is CASRAGNTIYF.

This clone has more than one count but fewer than ten. The chain uses TRBV7-9 and TRBJ1-4, with TRBD1 matching 9 bases. The V segment lost 6 bases and the J segment 7 bases; nucleotides outside the gene matches: 6. Looked up from germline, CDR1 is SEHNR and CDR2 is FQNEAQ (reference sequence). The CDR3 spans 14 residues. The CDR3 sequence: CASRGGTGSEKLFF. In DNA form, the CDR3 reads TGTGCCAGCAGAGGGGGGACAGGGAGTGAAAAACTGTTTTTT. Combining the CDR3 with reference TRBV7-9 and TRBJ1-4 gives the whole variable domain DTGVSQNPRHKITKRGQNVTFRCDPISEHNRLYWYRQTLGQGPEFLTYFQNEAQLEKSRLLSDRFSAERPKGSFSTLEIQRTEQGDSAMYLCASRGGTGSEKLFFGSGTQLSVL.

The chain is built from TRBV5-5 and TRBJ1-2, with 8 bases that match TRBD1. Germline values: CDR1 SGHKS, CDR2 YYEKEE (reference sequence). V lost 4 bases to trimming and J lost 3 bases; unmatched junction nucleotides: 8. The CDR3 runs to 15 residues. CDR3 sequence (DNA): TGTGCCAGCAGCCTTAGGACAGGGCGGGACTATGGCTACACCTTC. Encoded protein: CASSLRTGRDYGYTF.

This clone has a single count. The V and J genes are TRBV9 and TRBJ1-2; perhaps TRBD1 as D (5 bases). This CDR3 contains 14 residues. CDR1 SGDLS and CDR2 YYNGEE come from the germline V gene. Trimming pared 3 bases from V and 7 bases from J, leaving 16 bases between. CDR3 loop: CASSGRGELPGYTF. CDR3 DNA: TGTGCCAGCAGCGGGCGGGGGGAGTTACCTGGCTACACCTTC. The full variable domain, rest sourced from reference TRBV9 and TRBJ1-2, is DSGVTQTPKHLITATGQRVTLRCSPRSGDLSVYWYQQSLDQGLQFLIQYYNGEERAKGNILERFSAQQFPDLHSELNLSSLELGDSALYFCASSGRGELPGYTFGSGTRLTVV.